This T cell receptor beta chain was profiled in a study of early T cells in non-severe SARS-CoV-2 infection. Regarding the study as a whole: In VDJdb matching, anti-spike CD8 responses were favored while private and CD4 specificities went missing.

Notes on this clonotype: Its matching antigen is unknown.

As part of library construction, unique molecular identifiers were attached to individual cDNA molecules. Each CDR3 protein gets one entry after TCRdb re-called the 5' RACE reads with MiXCR. Found here are about 35,000 distinct CDR3 sequences, about 6.2% of them singletons; the top ten hold under 7.5%. Deletions cut 0 bases from V and 0 bases from J, with 3 bases between. This CDR3 has 13 amino acids. Germline lookup yields CDR1 LGHDT and CDR2 YNNKEL (reference sequence). This sequence originates from an adult who was a healthcare worker with PCR-confirmed SARS-CoV-2 infection or an uninfected control (not recorded which). The genes are TRBV3-1 and TRBJ2-7, with D unclear. Sequenced sample: whole blood. The CDR3 is CASSQEASYEQYF. In DNA, the CDR3 is TGTGCCAGCAGCCAAGAAGCCTCCTACGAGCAGTACTTC.